A selection of T cell receptor beta chains follows, all from one sample in a study of blood T cell repertoires in COVID-19. TCRdb's table, derived via immunoSEQ multiplex PCR, lists solely in-frame clones and lacks some. The sample has about 57,000 clones, more than 75% seen once. The sample taken for sequencing was peripheral blood. The receptors come from a woman older than 75 with acute or convalescent COVID-19. Each CDR3 is given with its conserved first and last residue. A D gene is named only where the DNA matches it firmly. Size is stated for part of the rows, as once, few or many counts, or as a class when the clone is expanded.

J: TRBJ2-1
D: TRBD2
V: TRBV3-1/TRBV3-2
length: 19
size: NA
DNA: TGTGCCAGCAGCCAAGATCCCCCGCTAGCGGGAACAGCCTACAATGAGCAGTTCTTC
CDR3: CASSQDPPLAGTAYNEQFF

J: TRBJ2-1
D: TRBD2
V: TRBV2
length: 17
size: NA
DNA: TGTGCCAGCAGTGTAGGACTAGCGGGAGGTTCCTACAATGAGCAGTTCTTC
CDR3: CASSVGLAGGSYNEQFF

J: TRBJ2-7
D: TRBD2
V: TRBV6-1
length: 16
size: once
DNA: TGTGCCAGCAGTGAACGACGTTATAGCGGGAGATACGAGCAGTACTTC
CDR3: CASSERRYSGRYEQYF

J: TRBJ2-7
D: NA
V: TRBV9
length: 13
size: once
DNA: TGTGCCAGCAGCGTACTAGGGAGCTCCGAGCAGTACTTC
CDR3: CASSVLGSSEQYF

J: TRBJ2-1
D: TRBD2
V: TRBV11-2
length: 15
size: NA
DNA: TGTGCCAGCAGCTTAGTTGGGACTACAACAATAGAGCAGTTCTTC
CDR3: CASSLVGTTTIEQFF

J: TRBJ2-7
D: TRBD2
V: TRBV6-6
length: 14
size: NA
DNA: TGTGCCAGCAGTTATCCGGGGGGGCCCTACGAGCAGTACTTC
CDR3: CASSYPGGPYEQYF

J: TRBJ2-1
D: TRBD2
V: TRBV5-1
length: 15
size: NA
DNA: TGCGCCAGCAGGCCGACTAGCGGGAAGTATAATGAGCAGTTCTTC
CDR3: CASRPTSGKYNEQFF

J: TRBJ1-6
D: NA
V: TRBV27
length: 15
size: NA
DNA: TGTGCCAGCAGATTTGATTGGGGGACATATTCACCCCTCCACTTT
CDR3: CASRFDWGTYSPLHF

J: TRBJ2-3
D: TRBD1
V: TRBV19
length: 14
size: NA
DNA: TGTGCCAGTAGGGCGACAGGGCCGTCGGATACGCAGTATTTT
CDR3: CASRATGPSDTQYF

J: TRBJ2-5
D: NA
V: TRBV2
length: 13
size: NA
DNA: TGTGCCAGCAGGAACGACTACCAAGAGACCCAGTACTTC
CDR3: CASRNDYQETQYF

J: TRBJ2-2
D: TRBD1
V: TRBV2
length: 14
size: NA
DNA: TGTGCCAGCAAAGGGACAGCCAACACCGGGGAGCTGTTTTTT
CDR3: CASKGTANTGELFF

J: TRBJ2-7
D: NA
V: TRBV10-1
length: 12
size: NA
DNA: TGCGCCAGCAGTAGCGGATCCTACGAGCAGTACTTC
CDR3: CASSSGSYEQYF

J: TRBJ1-2
D: NA
V: TRBV5-6
length: 14
size: NA
DNA: TGTGCCAGCAGCTTGTTCTCAGGGGCGCGTGGCTACACCTTC
CDR3: CASSLFSGARGYTF

J: TRBJ2-3
D: TRBD2
V: TRBV19
length: 17
size: NA
DNA: TGTGCCAGTAGTATAGCCCATAGCGGGAGGGGGCGAGATACGCAGTATTTT
CDR3: CASSIAHSGRGRDTQYF

J: TRBJ2-3
D: NA
V: TRBV7-3
length: 12
size: NA
DNA: TGTGCCAGCAGCTTAGGGGGGACTTCGCAGTATTTT
CDR3: CASSLGGTSQYF

J: TRBJ1-6
D: NA
V: TRBV4-2
length: 14
size: NA
DNA: TGTGCCAGCAGCCAAGGGACAGATAATTCACCCCTCCACTTT
CDR3: CASSQGTDNSPLHF

J: TRBJ2-7
D: TRBD1
V: TRBV27
length: 18
size: NA
DNA: TGTGCCAGCAGCCACCAGAGCCTCGGACAGGGTGAGAGCTACGAGCAGTACTTC
CDR3: CASSHQSLGQGESYEQYF

J: TRBJ2-7
D: NA
V: TRBV5-5
length: 16
size: once
DNA: TGTGCCAGCAGGCTGAGGGCGGAGGCGATTGCCTACGAGCAGTACTTC
CDR3: CASRLRAEAIAYEQYF

J: TRBJ1-4
D: NA
V: TRBV12-3/TRBV12-4
length: 12
size: NA
DNA: TGTGCCAGCAGTTTCCTGAGGGAAAAACTGTTTTTT
CDR3: CASSFLREKLFF

J: TRBJ1-2
D: TRBD1
V: TRBV5-1
length: 13
size: NA
DNA: TGCGCCAGCAGCACGAACAGGGGAAGCGGCTACACCTTC
CDR3: CASSTNRGSGYTF

J: TRBJ1-3
D: NA
V: TRBV5-1
length: 15
size: few
DNA: TGCGCCAGCAGCTTGACAGCCGGCTCTGGAAACACCATATATTTT
CDR3: CASSLTAGSGNTIYF

J: TRBJ2-5
D: TRBD1
V: TRBV2
length: 15
size: once
DNA: TGTGCCAGCAATCTCCAGGGACAGGCCGGGGAGACCCAGTACTTC
CDR3: CASNLQGQAGETQYF